This T cell receptor (beta chain) was observed in a study of blood T cell repertoires in COVID-19. On the study more broadly: COVID-19 samples from acute and convalescent phases originated in the United States, Italy and Spain. T cells, B-cell-depleted T cells, or PBMCs provided the cDNA or gDNA that served as material.

Between the trimmed V and J ends, which lost 4 bases and 4 bases, there was a span of 23 bases. Germline V lookup: CDR1 SGDLS, CDR2 YYNGEE. The CDR3 is 18 residues long. Original data processing: It was from reference gene primer amplification that nucleated cell counts were estimated. Here immunoSEQ multiplex PCR was the method, and the copy in TCRdb shows in-frame clones only, minus some. The V and J calls and clone size are taken from that table; D and trimming were inferred from the DNA. Of 110,000 or so clones listed, about four fifths are singletons. The receptor's source is a human donor in a cohort sampled during active COVID-19. Sequencing used peripheral blood. V is TRBV9 and J is TRBJ2-2, with D perhaps TRBD2 (7 bases). CDR3 amino acids: CASSNRQVPSGGTGELFF. The CDR3 DNA is TGTGCCAGCAGCAACCGACAGGTGCCATCGGGAGGCACCGGGGAGCTGTTTTTT.